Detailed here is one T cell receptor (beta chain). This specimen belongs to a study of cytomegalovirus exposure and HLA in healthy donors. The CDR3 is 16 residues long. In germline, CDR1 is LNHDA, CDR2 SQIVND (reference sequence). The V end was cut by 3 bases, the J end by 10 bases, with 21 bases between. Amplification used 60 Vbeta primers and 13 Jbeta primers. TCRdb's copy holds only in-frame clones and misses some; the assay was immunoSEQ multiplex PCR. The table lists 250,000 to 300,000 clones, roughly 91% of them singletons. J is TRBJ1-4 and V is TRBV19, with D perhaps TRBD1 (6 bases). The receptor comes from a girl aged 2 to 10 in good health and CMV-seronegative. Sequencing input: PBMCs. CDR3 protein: CASSILRTDSVGKLFF. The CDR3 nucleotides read TGTGCCAGTAGTATTCTCCGGACAGACTCTGTAGGAAAACTGTTTTTT.